This T cell receptor beta chain was recorded in a study of OX40 agonist ivuxolimab in advanced cancers. At the level of the study: It was ivuxolimab, an agonistic anti-OX40 (CD134) antibody, that patients were treated with. Participants could have had prior anti-PD-1, anti-PD-L1 or anti-CTLA-4 therapy, and about 40% had some.

CDR3 length: 15 residues. V was pared by 4 bases and J by 2 bases, with 15 bases between. Germline values: CDR1 SGDLS, CDR2 YYNGEE. Clones were read by immunoSEQ multiplex PCR, and TCRdb kept only the in-frame ones, dropping some. The repertoire includes over 40,000 clones, roughly 80% of them detected once, and around 2.9% sits in the top ten. The chain links TRBV9 to TRBJ2-5; unclear D gene. The sample was CD4+ or CD8+ T cells sorted from blood, taken in a trial of the OX40 agonist ivuxolimab. The sequence was collected from an adult with an advanced solid tumor such as melanoma, head and neck, liver or kidney cancer. The chain's CDR3 is CASSPRLFAQETQYF. In DNA, the CDR3 is TGTGCCAGCAGCCCCCGACTTTTTGCACAAGAGACCCAGTACTTC.